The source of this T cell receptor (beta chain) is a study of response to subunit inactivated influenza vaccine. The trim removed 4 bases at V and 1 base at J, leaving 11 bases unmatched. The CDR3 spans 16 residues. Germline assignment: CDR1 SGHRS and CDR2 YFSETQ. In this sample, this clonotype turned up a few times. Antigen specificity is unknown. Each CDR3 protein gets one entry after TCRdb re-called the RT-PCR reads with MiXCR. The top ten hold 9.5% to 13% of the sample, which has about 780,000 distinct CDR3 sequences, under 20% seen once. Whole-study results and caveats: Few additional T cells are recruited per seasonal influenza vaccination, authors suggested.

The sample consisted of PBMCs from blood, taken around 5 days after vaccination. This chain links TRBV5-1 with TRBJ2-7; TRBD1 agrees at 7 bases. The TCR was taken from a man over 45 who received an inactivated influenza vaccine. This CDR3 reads CASSQVQGLGSYEQYF. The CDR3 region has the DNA TGCGCCAGCAGCCAAGTACAGGGGCTGGGTTCCTACGAGCAGTACTTC.